The 12 T cell receptor beta chains listed next were all sequenced from one sample in a study of tumor-infiltrating lymphocytes in primary liver carcinoma. Bulk tissue was left unsorted, and RNA and DNA were co-extracted from 20-30 mg of it. Total RNA amounting to 500 ng was the source from which TCR beta cDNA was made with a constant-region primer. Modified slightly, ARM-PCR produced TCR beta libraries over three nested multiplex PCR rounds. Two initial PCR rounds of around 9 cycles each paired TRBV1-TRBV30 forward primers with a C-beta reverse primer. From the multiplex PCR reads, TCRdb called clonotypes with MiXCR, one entry per CDR3 protein. The sample has 100,000 to 150,000 distinct CDR3 sequences; 64% are singletons. The sequencing sample was made of liver tumor tissue from sampling region 3. Sample subset: tumor region T3, left-lateral pole. Receptors were obtained from a woman between 55 and 75 years old with primary liver carcinoma and hepatitis B virus infection.

A remark on this clonotype: A much larger clone differs by one base, so this may be a read error. The V call is TRBV13, the J call TRBJ2-3; D may be TRBD1 (6 bases). The CDR3 is made up of 15 amino acids. The germline V gene encodes CDR1 PRHDT and CDR2 FYEKMQ (reference sequence). The CDR3 loop reads CANSPPRRTVDTQYF. The CDR3 DNA is TGTGCCAACAGCCCACCCCGTCGGACAGTAGATACGCAGTATTTT.

This clonotype has a handful of counts. A much larger clone differs from this one at a single base, so this may be a read error. This chain links TRBV6-6 with TRBJ2-6; 9 positions match TRBD1. This CDR3 region has 17 residues. Germline V gene lookup returns CDR1 MNHNY and CDR2 SVGAGI (reference sequence). Here the CDR3 DNA reads TGTGCCAGCGGACCGGGACAGGGAGGGTCTGAGGCCAACGTCCTGACTTTC. This codes for CASGPGQGGSEANVLTF.

The CDR3 spells CASSNNEQGNQPQHF. The CDR3, as DNA: TGTGCCAGCAGTAATAACGAACAGGGGAATCAGCCCCAGCATTTT. The chain uses TRBV2 and TRBJ1-5; 7 nucleotides match TRBD1. Germline trimming cut 5 bases from V and 4 bases from J; bases unmatched to any gene: 8. CDR1 is SNHLY, CDR2 FYNNEI, per germline. The CDR3 covers 15 residues.

There are many counts of this clonotype. This chain joins TRBV6-6 and TRBJ1-5; 10 bases agree with TRBD1. V lost 5 bases and J lost 4; bases outside the gene matches: 5. This CDR3 has 15 amino acids. Germline assignment: CDR1 MNHNY and CDR2 SVGAGI (reference sequence). CDR3 DNA sequence: TGTGCCAGCAGTACCCAGGACAGGGGGAATCAGCCCCAGCATTTT. This codes for CASSTQDRGNQPQHF.

As for this clonotype: Sequence at one end of the junction differs from germline and may be a read error. This chain uses TRBV11-2 with TRBJ1-3; D unresolved. CDR1 and CDR2 (germline): SGHAT, FQNNGV. This CDR3 has 13 residues. The CDR3 here is CANSQNSGDTIYF. The CDR3 DNA is TGTGCCAACAGCCAGAACTCTGGAGACACCATATATTTT.

With regard to this clonotype: This could be a read error, since a much larger clone is one nucleotide away. This chain uses TRBV30 with TRBJ1-1, with 8 bases lining up with TRBD1. Germline V gene sequence: CDR1 GTSNPN, CDR2 SVGIG (reference sequence). CDR3 length: 17 residues. In DNA form, the CDR3 reads TGTACCTGGAGTGTATGGCCAGGGGGCGCCCTGTACACTGAAGCTTTCTTT. Protein product: CTWSVWPGGALYTEAFF.

Remarks on this clonotype: Sequence at one end of the junction differs from germline and may be a read error. The V call is TRBV11-2, the J call TRBJ1-4, with a tentative D call TRBD1 (5 bases). Germline CDR1 reads SGHAT; CDR2 reads FQNNGV. The CDR3 totals 17 residues. The CDR3 reads CANSLVVGTRTNEKLFF. Written as DNA, the CDR3 is TGTGCCAACAGCTTAGTGGTGGGGACGAGAACCAATGAAAAACTGTTTTTT.

At least ten counts were recorded for this clonotype. In nucleotides, the CDR3 is TGTGCCAGCAGTTACGGTGCGGGCCCGTCCTACGAGCAGTACTTC. Its protein is CASSYGAGPSYEQYF. The rearrangement joins TRBV6-5 to TRBJ2-7; maybe TRBD2 (5 bases). Germline lookup yields CDR1 MNHEY and CDR2 SVGAGI. This CDR3 has 15 residues. V lost 2 bases and J 1 base, leaving 12 bases between the germline ends.

This chain connects TRBV7-9 to TRBJ1-1, with 9 bases fitting TRBD1. V gave up 2 bases and J gave up 4 bases; unmatched junction bases: 14. Germline loops: CDR1 SEHNR, CDR2 FQNEAQ (reference sequence). CDR3 length: 18 residues. The CDR3 protein is CASSLNLQGAVKFTEAFF. CDR3 DNA sequence: TGTGCCAGCAGCTTAAACTTACAGGGGGCTGTTAAATTCACTGAAGCTTTCTTT.

The table lists this clonotype with a few counts. The chain couples TRBV5-1 to TRBJ2-7, with 8 bases matching TRBD2. This CDR3 is built from 14 residues. J lost 0 bases, V lost 5 bases, and 4 bases had no gene match. Germline loops: CDR1 SGHRS, CDR2 YFSETQ. CDR3 DNA: TGCGCCAGCAGTCAAGCGGGAGCCTCCTACGAGCAGTACTTC. Its protein product is CASSQAGASYEQYF.

On this clonotype: Because the CDR3 is missing its conserved closing phenylalanine or tryptophan, this is likely a read error. The CDR3 DNA reads TGTACCAGCAGCCCCTGGGGGACTAGCGGGGGGAGGTCCTACGAGCAGTACCTC. This codes for CTSSPWGTSGGRSYEQYL. The chain links TRBV11-2 to TRBJ2-7; 15 bases line up with TRBD2. This CDR3 region has 18 residues. Germline V gene data show CDR1 as SGHAT and CDR2 as FQNNGV.

This chain links TRBV6-1 with TRBJ2-1; 12 bases agree with TRBD2. The CDR3 has 17 residues. Germline CDR1 reads MNHNS; CDR2 reads SASEGT. The CDR3 region is CISGGLAGLPSYNEQFF. The DNA of the CDR3 is TGTATCAGCGGGGGACTAGCGGGCCTCCCCTCCTACAATGAGCAGTTCTTC.